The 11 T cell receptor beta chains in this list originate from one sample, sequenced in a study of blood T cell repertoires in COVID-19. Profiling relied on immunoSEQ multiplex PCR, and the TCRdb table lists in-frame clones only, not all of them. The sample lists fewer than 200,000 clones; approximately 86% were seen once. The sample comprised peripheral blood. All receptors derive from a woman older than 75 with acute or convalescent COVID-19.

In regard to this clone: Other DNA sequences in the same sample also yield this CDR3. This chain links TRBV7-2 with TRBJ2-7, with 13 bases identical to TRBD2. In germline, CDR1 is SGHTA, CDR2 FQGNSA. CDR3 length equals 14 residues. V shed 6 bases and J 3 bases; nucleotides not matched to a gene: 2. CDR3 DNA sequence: TGTGCCAGCAGTTGGACTAGCGGGAGCTACGAGCAGTACTTC. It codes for CASSWTSGSYEQYF.

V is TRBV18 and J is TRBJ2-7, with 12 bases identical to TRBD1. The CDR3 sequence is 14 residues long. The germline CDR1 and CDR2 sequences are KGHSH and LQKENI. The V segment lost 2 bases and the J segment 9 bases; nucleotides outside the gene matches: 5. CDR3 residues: CASSPGGQGAWQYF. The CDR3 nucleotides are TGTGCCAGCTCACCAGGGGGACAGGGGGCTTGGCAGTACTTC.

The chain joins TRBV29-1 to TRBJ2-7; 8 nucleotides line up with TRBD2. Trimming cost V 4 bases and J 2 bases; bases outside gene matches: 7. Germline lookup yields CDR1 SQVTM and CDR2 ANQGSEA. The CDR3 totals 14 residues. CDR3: CSVGPRAGAYEQYF. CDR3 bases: TGCAGCGTTGGTCCCCGAGCGGGAGCCTACGAGCAGTACTTC.

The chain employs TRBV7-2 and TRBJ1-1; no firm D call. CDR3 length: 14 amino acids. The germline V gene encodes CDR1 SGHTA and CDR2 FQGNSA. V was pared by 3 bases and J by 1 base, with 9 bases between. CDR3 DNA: TGTGCCAGCAGCTTCAGCGGCAGGAACACTGAAGCTTTCTTT. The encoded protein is CASSFSGRNTEAFF.

DNA of the CDR3: TGTGCCAGCAGCGTTACCGGACTAGGTCAAGAGACCCAGTACTTC. The encoded protein is CASSVTGLGQETQYF. The chain employs TRBV9 and TRBJ2-5; 7 bases map to TRBD2. The CDR3 length is 15 residues. The J segment lost 2 bases and the V segment lost 2 bases, leaving 6 bases of the junction unmatched. Per the germline V gene, CDR1 is SGDLS and CDR2 is YYNGEE.

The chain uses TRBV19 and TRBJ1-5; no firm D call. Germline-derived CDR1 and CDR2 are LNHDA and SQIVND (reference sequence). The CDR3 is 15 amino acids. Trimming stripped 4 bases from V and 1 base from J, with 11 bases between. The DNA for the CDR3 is TGTGCCAGTAGTACTCCGGCGGGGAGCAATCAGCCCCAGCATTTT. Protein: CASSTPAGSNQPQHF.

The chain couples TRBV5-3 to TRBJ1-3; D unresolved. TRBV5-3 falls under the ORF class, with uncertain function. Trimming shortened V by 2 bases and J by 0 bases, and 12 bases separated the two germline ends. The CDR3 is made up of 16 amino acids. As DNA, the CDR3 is TGTGCCAGAAGCTTCAAAATAGGGAGCTCTGGAAACACCATATATTTT. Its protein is CARSFKIGSSGNTIYF.

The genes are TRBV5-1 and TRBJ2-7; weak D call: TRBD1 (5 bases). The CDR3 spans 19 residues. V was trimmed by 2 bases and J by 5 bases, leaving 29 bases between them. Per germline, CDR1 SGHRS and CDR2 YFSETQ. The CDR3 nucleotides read TGCGCCAGCAGCTTTAATTCCTTCCGAGACAGTCCATACGCGGACGAGCAGTACTTC. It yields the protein CASSFNSFRDSPYADEQYF.

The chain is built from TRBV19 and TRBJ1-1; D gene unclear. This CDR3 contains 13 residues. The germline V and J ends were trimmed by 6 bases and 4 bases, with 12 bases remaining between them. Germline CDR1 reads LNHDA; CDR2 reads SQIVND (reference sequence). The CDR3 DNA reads TGTGCCAGTAGCCAATCCGGCGGCACTGAAGCTTTCTTT. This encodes CASSQSGGTEAFF.

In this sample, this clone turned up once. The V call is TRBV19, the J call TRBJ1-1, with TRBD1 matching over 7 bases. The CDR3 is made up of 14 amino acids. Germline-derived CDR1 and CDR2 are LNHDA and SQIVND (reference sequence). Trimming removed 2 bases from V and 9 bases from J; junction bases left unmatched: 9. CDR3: CASSIRQGDLKAFF. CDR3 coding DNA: TGTGCCAGTAGTATACGGCAGGGGGACCTAAAAGCTTTCTTT.

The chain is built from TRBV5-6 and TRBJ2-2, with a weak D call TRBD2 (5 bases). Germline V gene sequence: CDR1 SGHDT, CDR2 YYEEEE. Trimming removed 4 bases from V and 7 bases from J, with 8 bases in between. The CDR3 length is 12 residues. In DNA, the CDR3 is TGTGCCAGCAGCCCCGGGGTCGGGGAGCTGTTTTTT. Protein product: CASSPGVGELFF. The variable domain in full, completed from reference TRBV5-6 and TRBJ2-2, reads DAGVTQSPTHLIKTRGQQVTLRCSPKSGHDTVSWYQQALGQGPQFIFQYYEEEERQRGNFPDRFSGHQFPNYSSELNVNALLLGDSALYLCASSPGVGELFFGEGSRLTVL.